One and the same sample provided the 19 T cell receptor beta chains below, sequenced in a study of T cells after yellow fever vaccination. Each CDR3 protein is one row after TCRdb ran MiXCR on the 5' RACE reads. The table includes some 350,000 distinct CDR3 sequences, approximately 10% detected once. The sequencing here drew on PBMCs, taken on the day of the first yellow fever vaccination. Receptor source: a man between 18 and 29 years old who received the YFV17D yellow fever vaccine.

The genes are TRBV7-9 and TRBJ2-5; D uncertain. Trimming took 1 base from V and 5 from J, leaving 11 bases between them. The germline gives CDR1 SEHNR, CDR2 FQNEAQ (reference sequence). CDR3 length: 14 residues. CDR3 in DNA: TGTGCCAGCAGCTTAGGGACCCCTGGGGAGACCCAGTACTTC. Protein: CASSLGTPGETQYF. The complete variable domain, with remaining parts taken from reference TRBV7-9 and TRBJ2-5, reads DTGVSQNPRHKITKRGQNVTFRCDPISEHNRLYWYRQTLGQGPEFLTYFQNEAQLEKSRLLSDRFSAERPKGSFSTLEIQRTEQGDSAMYLCASSLGTPGETQYFGPGTRLLVL.

This clonotype has a handful of counts. The chain employs TRBV25-1 and TRBJ2-7; D ambiguous. Trimming left V 9 bases short and J 3 bases short, with 15 bases between. The CDR3 is 13 amino acids. Germline CDR1 and CDR2: MGHDK and SYGVNS. Here the CDR3 DNA reads TGTGCCAGTCGCCCGTTGGGGTTCTACGAGCAGTACGTC. The encoded protein is CASRPLGFYEQYV.

This clonotype appeared a few times. The chain combines TRBV7-9 with TRBJ2-1; D assignment may be TRBD1 or TRBD2 (5 bases each). The CDR3 is 15 residues long. Per the germline V gene, CDR1 is SEHNR and CDR2 is FQNEAQ (reference sequence). V lost 0 bases and J 7 bases, leaving 13 bases between the germline ends. Written as DNA, the CDR3 is TGTGCCAGCAGCTTAGCCCTCGGGACCCTGAATGAGCAGTTCTTC. It yields the protein CASSLALGTLNEQFF.

This clonotype was found many times. This chain links TRBV29-1 with TRBJ2-1, with a possible D match to TRBD1 (6 bases). V was trimmed by 6 bases and J by 0 bases, leaving 24 bases between them. The CDR3 totals 18 residues. Germline V gene data show CDR1 as SQVTM and CDR2 as ANQGSEA. CDR3 DNA sequence: TGCAGCGTGCCTAACGGCAGGGGTCTTCCGAGCTCCTACAATGAGCAGTTCTTC. It yields the protein CSVPNGRGLPSSYNEQFF.

This clonotype has just a few counts. The chain combines TRBV28 with TRBJ1-5; D is undetermined. V was cut by 1 base and J by 0 bases, with 16 bases left in between. The CDR3 runs to 18 residues. The germline V gene encodes CDR1 MDHEN and CDR2 SYDVKM. The CDR3 bases are TGTGCCAGCAGTTTATTTGGGAAACTAGGCTATAGCAATCAGCCCCAGCATTTT. Translation gives CASSLFGKLGYSNQPQHF.

Here the CDR3 DNA reads TGTGCCAGCAGTCCTATGGGACGGTTCAATTCACCCCTCCACTTT. Its protein product is CASSPMGRFNSPLHF. The chain is built from TRBV2 and TRBJ1-6; D may be TRBD1 (5 bases). V gave up 5 bases and J gave up 7 bases, with 15 bases separating them. Looked up from germline, CDR1 is SNHLY and CDR2 is FYNNEI. The CDR3 spans 15 residues.

In its sample, this clonotype was seen a few times. The V gene is TRBV24-1, the J gene TRBJ2-1; 7 bases match TRBD1. This CDR3 comprises 16 residues. V lost 4 bases to trimming and J lost 0 bases; unmatched junction nucleotides: 5. In germline, CDR1 is KGHDR, CDR2 SFDVKD. In DNA, the CDR3 is TGTGCCACCAGTGACCCGGGACAGAGCTCCTACAATGAGCAGTTCTTC. Translating it yields CATSDPGQSSYNEQFF.

This clonotype was counted a few times. This rearrangement joins TRBV24-1 to TRBJ2-3; no reliable D call. The germline gives CDR1 KGHDR, CDR2 SFDVKD. The CDR3 length is 15 residues. Trimming took off 2 bases at V and 2 bases at J, with 10 bases between the two ends. The CDR3 loop is CATSDSGTYTDTQYF. The CDR3 region has the DNA TGTGCCACCAGTGATTCGGGCACCTACACAGATACGCAGTATTTT.

This clonotype was seen more than once but under ten times. The genes are TRBV4-3 and TRBJ1-3; no reliable D call. The CDR3 length is 15 residues. Germline-derived CDR1 and CDR2 are LGHNA and YSLEER. The V gene lost 0 bases and the J gene lost 3 bases, with 9 bases spanning the gap. This CDR3 is CASSQDVRIGNTIYF. The CDR3 DNA is TGCGCCAGCAGCCAAGATGTCCGAATTGGAAACACCATATATTTT.

There are a few counts of this clonotype. The J gene is TRBJ2-7, the V gene TRBV27; a possible D gene is TRBD1 (5 bases). The CDR3 is made up of 13 amino acids. Trimming stripped 5 bases from V and 6 bases from J, with 14 bases between. CDR1 is MNHEY and CDR2 is SMNVEV in the germline V gene (reference sequence). CDR3 DNA: TGTGCCAGCAGTAAGAGATCAGGGTCCGAGCAGTACGTC. This gives the protein CASSKRSGSEQYV.

The V gene is TRBV6-5, the J gene TRBJ1-2; D not certain. The V end was cut by 0 bases, the J end by 5 bases, with 7 bases between. CDR3 length equals 13 residues. CDR1 and CDR2 from the germline V gene are MNHEY and SVGAGI. In DNA, the CDR3 is TGTGCCAGCAGTTACTCGAGCTCGTATGGCTACACCTTC. It translates to CASSYSSSYGYTF.

This clonotype was seen at least ten times. The chain recombines TRBV20-1 with TRBJ1-5; possibly TRBD1 for D (5 bases). The V gene lost 2 bases and the J gene lost 2 bases, with 7 bases spanning the gap. The CDR3 contains 13 residues. Germline CDR1 and CDR2: DFQATT and SNEGSKA (reference sequence). CDR3 nucleotides: TGCAGTGCTAGAATCAGGGGCAATCAGCCCCAGCATTTT. Translating it yields CSARIRGNQPQHF.

This clonotype was seen at least ten times. The rearrangement links TRBV28 to TRBJ1-1, with 7 bases fitting TRBD1. From germline, CDR1 is MDHEN and CDR2 SYDVKM. There are 13 residues in the CDR3. J lost 6 bases, V lost 5 bases, and 6 bases had no gene match. In DNA form, the CDR3 reads TGTGCCAGCAGTATGTTAGACAGGGCTGAAGCTTTCTTT. It is translated as CASSMLDRAEAFF.

This clonotype came up many times. The CDR3 region has the DNA TGTGCCAGCACCCAGTGGGGGGTCACTGAAGCTTTCTTT. The encoded protein is CASTQWGVTEAFF. The chain uses TRBV7-2 and TRBJ1-1; tentative D call: TRBD1 (5 bases). The V and J ends lost 7 bases and 4 bases respectively, with 13 bases between them. The CDR3 is 13 residues long. Per the germline V gene, CDR1 is SGHTA and CDR2 is FQGNSA.

V usage is TRBV20-1 and J usage is TRBJ1-2, with 7 bases lining up with TRBD1. CDR1 and CDR2 (germline): DFQATT, SNEGSKA (reference sequence). Germline trimming cut 6 bases from V and 3 bases from J; bases unmatched to any gene: 7. The CDR3 is 13 residues long. CDR3 DNA sequence: TGCAGTGCCCCGGACAGGATCTACTATGGCTACACCTTC. It is translated as CSAPDRIYYGYTF.

The sample holds a few counts of this clonotype. V and J are TRBV12-3 or TRBV12-4 and TRBJ2-7; D is uncertain. Trimming stripped 4 bases from V and 3 bases from J, with 10 bases between. The CDR3 loop spans 13 amino acids. CDR3: CASSWGTNYEQYF. The CDR3, as DNA: TGTGCCAGCAGTTGGGGTACTAACTACGAGCAGTACTTC.

J is TRBJ2-1 and V is TRBV4-1, with 9 bases fitting TRBD2. In germline, CDR1 is MGHRA, CDR2 YSYEKL. Trimming removed 4 bases from V and 4 bases from J; junction bases left unmatched: 5. The CDR3 consists of 15 residues. CDR3 sequence reads: CASSRIAGVYNEQFF. The CDR3 nucleotides read TGCGCCAGCAGCCGAATAGCGGGGGTTTACAATGAGCAGTTCTTC.

The CDR3 DNA is TGTGCCAGCAGCTTAGCATTAGCCGATACGCAGTATTTT. Protein: CASSLALADTQYF. The chain is built from TRBV7-6 and TRBJ2-3; no reliable D call. Trimming cost V 0 bases and J 6 bases, with 7 bases left between them. Germline CDR1 is SGHVS and CDR2 is FNYEAQ. The CDR3 has 13 amino acids.

CDR3 sequence: CATSDRDSQPQHF. The CDR3 coding sequence is TGTGCCACCTCCGACAGGGACAGTCAGCCCCAGCATTTT. The J gene is TRBJ1-5, the V gene TRBV6-1, with TRBD1 identical over 7 bases. The CDR3 totals 13 residues. In germline, CDR1 is MNHNS, CDR2 SASEGT. Germline trimming cut 10 bases from V and 6 bases from J; bases unmatched to any gene: 9.